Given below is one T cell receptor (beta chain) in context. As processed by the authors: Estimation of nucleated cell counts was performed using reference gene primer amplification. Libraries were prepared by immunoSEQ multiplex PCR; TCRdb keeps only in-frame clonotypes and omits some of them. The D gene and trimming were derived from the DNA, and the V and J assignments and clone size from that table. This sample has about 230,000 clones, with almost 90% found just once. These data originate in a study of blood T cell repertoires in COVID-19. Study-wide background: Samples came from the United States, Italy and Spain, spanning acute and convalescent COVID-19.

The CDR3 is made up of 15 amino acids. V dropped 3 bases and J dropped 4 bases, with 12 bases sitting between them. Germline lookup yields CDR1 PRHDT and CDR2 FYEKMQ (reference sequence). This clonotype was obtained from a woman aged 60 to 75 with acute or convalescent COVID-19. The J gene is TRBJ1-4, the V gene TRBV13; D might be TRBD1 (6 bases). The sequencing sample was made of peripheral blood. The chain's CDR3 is CASSFNRANNEKLFF. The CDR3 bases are TGTGCCAGCAGCTTCAACAGGGCCAATAATGAAAAACTGTTTTTT.